This T cell receptor (beta chain) was obtained from a study of T cells in Graves' hyperthyroidism and ophthalmopathy. Study as a whole: Peripheral blood samples were taken at initial diagnosis, prior to any treatment. Study-wide results and caveats: In blood, most of the thyroid clonotypes expanded above 0.001 were also present.

This clonotype was seen a handful of times. The target antigen is unknown. For ophthalmopathy patients, the Clinical Activity Score was at least 3 and the NOSPECS grade at least 4; duration was under 3 months. From more than 9.5 ml of fresh peripheral blood, PBMCs were isolated. CDR3 length equals 15 residues. Germline V gene sequence: CDR1 SNHLY, CDR2 FYNNEI. V was shortened by 1 base and J by 0 bases, with 6 bases between the two germline ends. RNA transcripts provided the source from which TCR beta CDR3 regions were amplified. HTBI primers were used for first-round RT-PCR of the TCR CDR3. Each CDR3 protein is one row after TCRdb ran MiXCR on the multiplex PCR reads. The data show some 550,000 distinct CDR3 sequences, around 15% seen once.

This clonotype was sampled from a woman aged 40 to 49 with Graves' ophthalmopathy. Specimen: blood. V usage is TRBV2 and J usage is TRBJ2-2; D is perhaps TRBD1 (5 bases). The CDR3 DNA is TGTGCCAGCAGTGAAGGGACAACGAACACCGGGGAGCTGTTTTTT. This codes for CASSEGTTNTGELFF.